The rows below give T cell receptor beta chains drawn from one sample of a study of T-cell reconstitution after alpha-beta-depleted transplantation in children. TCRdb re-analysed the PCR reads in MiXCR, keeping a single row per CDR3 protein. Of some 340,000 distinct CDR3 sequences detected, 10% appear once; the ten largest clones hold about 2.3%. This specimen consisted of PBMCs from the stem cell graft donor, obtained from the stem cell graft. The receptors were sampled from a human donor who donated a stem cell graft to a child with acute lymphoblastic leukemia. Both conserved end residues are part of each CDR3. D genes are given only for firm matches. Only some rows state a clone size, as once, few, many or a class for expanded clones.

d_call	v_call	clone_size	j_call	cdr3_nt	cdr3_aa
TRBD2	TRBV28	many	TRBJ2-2	TGTGCCAGCAGTTTGACTAGCGGGAGGTGGGGGGAAAAGAACACCGGGGAGCTGTTTTTT	CASSLTSGRWGEKNTGELFF
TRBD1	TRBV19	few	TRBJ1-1	TGTGCCAGTCACCGAAGACTCGGGACAGGGGTTGGGAGCACTGAAGCTTTCTTT	CASHRRLGTGVGSTEAFF
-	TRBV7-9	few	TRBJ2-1	TGTGCCAGCAGCTTAGCGGAAGGCTTCTCCTACAATGAGCAGTTCTTC	CASSLAEGFSYNEQFF
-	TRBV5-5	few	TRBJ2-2	TGTGCCAGCAGCCCCCAAAGGCCAGCGGGGAACACCGGGGAGCTGTTTTTT	CASSPQRPAGNTGELFF
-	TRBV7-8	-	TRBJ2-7	TGTGCCAGCAGCTTATTGCGGGGAACTTCCGCCTACGAGCAGTACTTC	CASSLLRGTSAYEQYF
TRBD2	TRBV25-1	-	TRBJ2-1	TGTGCCAGCAGTGAAGGAGCGGGAGAGGTGGATGAGCAGTTCTTC	CASSEGAGEVDEQFF
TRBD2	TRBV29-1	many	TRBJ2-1	TGCAGCGTTTTGACTAGCGGGAGTGGTCACAATGAGCAGTTCTTC	CSVLTSGSGHNEQFF
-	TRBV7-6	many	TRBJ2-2	TGTGCCAGCAGCTTAGACCGATTCCGGGAGCTGTTTTTT	CASSLDRFRELFF
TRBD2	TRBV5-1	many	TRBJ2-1	TGCGCCAGCAGCTTGGGGCTAGCGGGAGGCAATGAGCAGTTCTTC	CASSLGLAGGNEQFF
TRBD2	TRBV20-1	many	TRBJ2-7	TGCAGTGCTTGGAACCCTAGCGGGGATAGCTCCTACGAGCAGTACTTC	CSAWNPSGDSSYEQYF
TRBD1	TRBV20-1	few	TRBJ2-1	TGCAGTGCTAGAGGATACAGGGGGTTTAGCTACAATGAGCAGTTCTTC	CSARGYRGFSYNEQFF
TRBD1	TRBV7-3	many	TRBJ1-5	TGTGCCAGCAGCTCGGACAGGGATCAGCCCCAGCATTTT	CASSSDRDQPQHF
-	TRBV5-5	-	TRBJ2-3	TGTGCCAGCAGTACGGGACTCCCGTTGGATACGCAGTATTTT	CASSTGLPLDTQYF
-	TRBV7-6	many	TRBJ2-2	TGTGCCAGCAGCCAACAGTATTCCGGGGAGCTGTTTTTT	CASSQQYSGELFF
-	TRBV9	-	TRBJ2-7	TGTGCCAGCAGCGACCGGGACGGCTACGAGCAGTACTTC	CASSDRDGYEQYF
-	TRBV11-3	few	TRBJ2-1	TGTGCCAGCAGCTTAGCTAAGGCTTATGGCACCAATGAGCAGTTCTTC	CASSLAKAYGTNEQFF
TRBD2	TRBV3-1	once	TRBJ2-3	TGTGCCACCAGCCAACTGATGGAGCGGGAGGTCACAGATACGCAGTATTTT	CATSQLMEREVTDTQYF
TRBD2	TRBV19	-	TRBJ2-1	TGTGCCAGTAGTACTGGACTAGCGGCGAATGAGCAGTTCTTC	CASSTGLAANEQFF
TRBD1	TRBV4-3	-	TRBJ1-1	TGCGCCAGCAGCCAAGATACAGGGGTTTCCGGAGCTTTCTTT	CASSQDTGVSGAFF
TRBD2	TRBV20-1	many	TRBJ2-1	TGCAGTGCCTCAGGGACTAGCGGATACAATGAGCAGTTCTTC	CSASGTSGYNEQFF
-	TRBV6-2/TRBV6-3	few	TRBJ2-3	TGTGCCAGCAGGGGTATGGGGGACTTCATCACAGATACGCAGTATTTT	CASRGMGDFITDTQYF
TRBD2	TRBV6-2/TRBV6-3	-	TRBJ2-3	TGTGCCAGCAGGTTAGCGGGTCCAAGGACAGATACGCAGTATTTT	CASRLAGPRTDTQYF
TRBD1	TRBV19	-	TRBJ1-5	TGTGCCAGTAGTATAAGGAGGGGGCAGGGTCAGCCCCAGCATTTT	CASSIRRGQGQPQHF
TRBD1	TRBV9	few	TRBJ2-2	TGTGCCAGCAGCGTAGCGGGTCAGGGGGTTCTGACCGGGGAGCTGTTTTTT	CASSVAGQGVLTGELFF
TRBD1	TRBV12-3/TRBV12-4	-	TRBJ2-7	TGTGCCAGCAGTCTCCTCGGGACAGGGGGCCACGAGCAGTACTTC	CASSLLGTGGHEQYF
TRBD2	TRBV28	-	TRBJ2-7	TGTGCCAGCAGTTTCGGAAAGCGGGGCTCCTACGAGCAGTACTTC	CASSFGKRGSYEQYF
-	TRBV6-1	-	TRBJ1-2	TGTGCCAGCAGTAGCCTTCAGGACATCTGGGAGAGCCGGTACTATGGCTACACCTTC	CASSSLQDIWESRYYGYTF
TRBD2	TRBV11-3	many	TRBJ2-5	TGTGCCAGCAGCTTATCTGTAGCGGGAGGGTTCCAAGAGACCCAGTACTTC	CASSLSVAGGFQETQYF
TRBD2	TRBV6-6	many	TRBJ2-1	TGTGCCAGCAGTTACATCGGCGGGAGGGAGCAGTTCTTC	CASSYIGGREQFF
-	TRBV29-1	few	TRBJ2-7	TGCAGCGTTGTACCGGGGATGGGCGAGCAGTACTTC	CSVVPGMGEQYF
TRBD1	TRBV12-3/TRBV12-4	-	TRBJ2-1	TGTGCCAGCAGTTCGCCACCGGGACAGGGAAACAATGAGCAGTTCTTC	CASSSPPGQGNNEQFF
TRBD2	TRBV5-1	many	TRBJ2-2	TGCGCCAGCAGCCCGGAGCGGGGCCTGAACACCGGGGAGCTGTTTTTT	CASSPERGLNTGELFF
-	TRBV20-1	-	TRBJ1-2	TGCAGTGCGGCGGACCCAGTCATTAACTATGGCTACACCTTC	CSAADPVINYGYTF
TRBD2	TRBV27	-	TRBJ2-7	TGTGCCAGCAGCAAAAGACTAGCGGAGATTTACGAGCAGTACTTC	CASSKRLAEIYEQYF
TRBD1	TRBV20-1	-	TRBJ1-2	TGCAGTGCTCCTACAGGGGGCTCTGGCTACACCTTC	CSAPTGGSGYTF
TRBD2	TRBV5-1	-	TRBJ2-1	TGCGCCAGCAGCTTGTCGTCCAGCGGGAGGTACAATGAGCAGTTCTTC	CASSLSSSGRYNEQFF
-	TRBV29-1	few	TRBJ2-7	TGCAGCGTTGAAGATCAGGCCGGTTCCTACGAGCAGTACTTC	CSVEDQAGSYEQYF
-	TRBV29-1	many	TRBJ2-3	TGCAGCGTCCCCACTGGGACACTCACAGATACGCAGTATTTT	CSVPTGTLTDTQYF
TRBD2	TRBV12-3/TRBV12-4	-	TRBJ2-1	TGTGCCAGCAGTGAGGTTAGCGGGAGGGCCTTTGAGCAGTTCTTC	CASSEVSGRAFEQFF
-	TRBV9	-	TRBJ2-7	TGTGCCAGCAGCGTAGGAGGGGGACGGTCCTCCTACGAGCAGTACTTC	CASSVGGGRSSYEQYF
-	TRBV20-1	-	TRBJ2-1	TGCTGTCAACTCTACTTGGGGGCGGTCCTTAACAATGAGCAGTTCTTC	CCQLYLGAVLNNEQFF
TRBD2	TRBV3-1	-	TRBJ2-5	TGTGCCAGCAGGACCTCGTTTCTAGCGGACCAAGAGACCCAGTACTTC	CASRTSFLADQETQYF
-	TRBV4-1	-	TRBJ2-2	TGCGCCAGCAGCCAATCTACAGGGCCCGGGGAGCTGTTTTTT	CASSQSTGPGELFF
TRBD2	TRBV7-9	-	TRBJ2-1	TGTGCCAGCAGCCCACTCGCGGGAGTCGAGCAGTTCTTC	CASSPLAGVEQFF
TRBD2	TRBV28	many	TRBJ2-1	TGTGCCAGCAGTTTAGCTAGCGGGAGGTCCTACAATGAGCAGTTCTTC	CASSLASGRSYNEQFF
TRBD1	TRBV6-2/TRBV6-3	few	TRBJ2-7	TGTGCCAGCAGTTACTCAGGACAGGGGTACGAGCAGTACTTC	CASSYSGQGYEQYF
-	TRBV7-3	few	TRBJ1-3	TGTGCCAGCAGCTTAACAGGGACGAGCTCTGGAAACACCATATATTTT	CASSLTGTSSGNTIYF
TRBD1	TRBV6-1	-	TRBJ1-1	TGTGCCAGCAGCGGGACAGGGCCGGGGGGTAGCACTGAAGCTTTCTTT	CASSGTGPGGSTEAFF